This T cell receptor (beta chain) was recovered during a study of blood T cell repertoires in COVID-19 (dated by TCRdb to the early 2020s). About the study as a whole: Samples covering the acute and convalescent phases of COVID-19 were provided by collaborators in the United States, Italy and Spain. Where available, HLA class I and class II types were taken from metadata supplied by the sample provider and were not determined by assay-based typing. A de-identified subject ID, COVID-19 status, age in years and sex were almost always included in the sample metadata. The prospective study material was composed of cDNA or gDNA derived from T cells, B-cell-depleted T cells, or PBMCs. Samples were obtained from the ongoing ImmuneRACE study (first 160 participants) and from over 1,000 subjects provided by 6 global collaborators. Deeply sampled blood TCRbeta repertoires from subjects exposed to, actively infected with, or recovered from COVID-19 were included in the dataset. The repertoires were released in a freely available public database meant as a resource for research on the immune response to SARS-CoV-2. Study-wide findings and limitations: The quantity of clinical and demographic metadata differed by source and by participant and was supplied without curation.

The immunoSEQ Assay, a bias-controlled multiplex PCR, was used to amplify TCRbeta CDR3 regions from genomic DNA. Per the original workflow: The number of nucleated cells in each sample was estimated from the amplification of reference gene primers within the assay. Sequence reads were collapsed and filtered to measure the absolute abundance of every unique TCRbeta CDR3 rearrangement. Productive Simpson clonality was computed per sample as the square root of Simpson's diversity index over productive rearrangements. TCRdb carries this immuneACCESS record with in-frame sequences only. Its versions omit some clonotypes, under half of them owing to an unresolved V gene in the studies checked, with the rest unexplained. The V and J calls and clone size were taken over from that table, and D and trimming were inferred from the DNA. This sample is represented by about 70,000 clones; about four fifths of them were singletons. The top ten clones comprise 5% to 6.5% of the sample.

Whole blood was collected in K2EDTA tubes by collaborating institutions according to the institutions' own protocols. Collaborator samples were shipped for TCRbeta analysis as frozen whole blood, isolated PBMCs, or DNA extracted from either sample type. CDR1 and CDR2 were assigned from the germline V gene as SGHDT and YYEEEE. The CDR3, from cysteine to phenylalanine, totals 16 residues. Only CDR3 DNA is held: 48 bases, read in frame from base 1. V gives up 10 bases and J gives up 0 bases, and the segment between their germline ends measures 22 bases. A remark on this clone: Its specific antigen is unknown. No per-base quality is available; no much larger clone lies one base away.

The sequence derives from a woman in her fifties or sixties with acute or convalescent COVID-19. The chain employs TRBV5-6 and TRBJ1-1; the D gene identity is not certain. Sample: peripheral blood. The CDR3 in this case is CASSYSRSPLNTEAFF. The nucleotides read TGTGCCTCCTCCTACAGCAGGTCCCCCCTGAACACTGAAGCTTTCTTT.